This entry features one TCR beta chain sequence. Its target is not known. The germline V gene encodes CDR1 LNHNV and CDR2 YYDKDF (reference sequence). The germline V and J ends were trimmed by 0 bases and 2 bases, with 10 bases remaining between them. The CDR3 is 15 amino acids. Both about-4-week and about-12-week second-dose recipients were combined. Sequencing was performed with immunoSEQ multiplex PCR; in TCRdb, only in-frame clones are kept and a portion is missing. The sample has approximately 170,000 clones; approximately 88% are singletons. This sample was taken from a study of T cell responses to AZD1222 COVID-19 vaccine. Findings and limits, study-wide: The sample set comprised mostly white British donors with more females, and clonal diversity was possibly underestimated. Variant regions that are unmutated are reportedly the target of nearly half of spike-specific TCRs. Spike-specific TCRs gained breadth and depth after people received two AZD1222 doses.

The V call is TRBV15, the J call TRBJ1-1; D gene uncertain. This sequence originates from an adult who received the AZD1222 COVID-19 vaccine. The sample consisted of peripheral blood, taken 28 days after the second AZD1222 dose. The CDR3 sequence: CATSRDRADNTEAFF. CDR3 in DNA: TGTGCCACCAGCAGAGATCGCGCAGATAACACTGAAGCTTTCTTT.